Each of the 18 T cell receptor beta chains below was sequenced from the same sample in a study of CD8+ T cells in alopecia areata. As the sequencing template, cDNA was produced by extracting RNA and reverse transcribing it. Sequencing was performed with immunoSEQ multiplex PCR; in TCRdb, only in-frame clones are kept and a portion is missing. The sample lists approximately 280,000 clones, roughly 60% occurring once. The treatment was: oral pan-JAK inhibitor, 5-10 mg twice daily. Here the sequenced sample was CD4+ T cells sorted from blood, taken at week 24, from a patient treated with tofacitinib. The receptor source for this set is a human donor with alopecia areata.

This clone turned up a few times. The chain links TRBV19 to TRBJ2-1, with 9 bases matching TRBD1. The V gene's germline CDR1 is LNHDA and CDR2 SQIVND (reference sequence). Trimming cost V 1 base and J 0 bases; bases outside gene matches: 16. This CDR3 is built from 21 residues. The CDR3 sequence: CASSIGRTGGWPIYSYNEQFF. CDR3 sequence (DNA): TGTGCCAGTAGTATAGGACGAACAGGGGGCTGGCCGATTTACTCCTACAATGAGCAGTTCTTC.

This chain connects TRBV18 to TRBJ2-1, with 8 bases lining up with TRBD2. CDR1 KGHSH and CDR2 LQKENI come from the germline V gene. Trimming removed 5 bases from V and 4 bases from J; junction bases left unmatched: 7. The CDR3 has 15 residues. In nucleotides, the CDR3 is TGTGCCAGCTCATTACTAGCGGCGAATTACAATGAGCAGTTCTTC. This translates into CASSLLAANYNEQFF.

Written as DNA, the CDR3 is TGTGCCTTACGAGGACAGGCTAACACTGAAGCTTTCTTT. This translates into CALRGQANTEAFF. This rearrangement joins TRBV30 to TRBJ1-1; 7 positions match TRBD1. V was clipped by 7 bases and J by 2 bases; unmatched bases: 7. Germline V gives CDR1 GTSNPN, CDR2 SVGIG (reference sequence). The CDR3 runs to 13 residues. Full variable domain (remainder filled in from reference TRBV30 and TRBJ1-1): SQTIHQWPATLVQPVGSPLSLECTVEGTSNPNLYWYRQAAGRGLQLLFYSVGIGQISSEVPQNLSASRPQDRQFILSSKKLLLSDSGFYLCALRGQANTEAFFGQGTRLTVV.

This chain links TRBV29-1 with TRBJ2-3; the D is unclear. The ends were cut back, 8 bases at V and 1 base at J, with 13 bases in the middle. Germline CDR1 is SQVTM and CDR2 is ANQGSEA. CDR3 length equals 13 residues. In nucleotides, the CDR3 is TGCAGCCCCTTAAATCTCGGCACAGATACGCAGTATTTT. Translation: CSPLNLGTDTQYF.

This chain links TRBV4-1 with TRBJ2-3, with D unresolved. Looked up from germline, CDR1 is MGHRA and CDR2 is YSYEKL. Trimming took 6 bases from V and 3 from J, leaving 19 bases between them. This CDR3 comprises 16 residues. CDR3 residues: CASRNRTFVLTDTQYF. The CDR3 nucleotides read TGCGCCAGCAGAAACCGGACCTTTGTTCTGACAGATACGCAGTATTTT.

The chain combines TRBV5-1 with TRBJ2-2; D remains unclear. Trimming stripped 3 bases from V and 4 bases from J, with 10 bases between. The CDR3 has 14 amino acids. Germline loops: CDR1 SGHRS, CDR2 YFSETQ. CDR3 loop: CASSSTLSTGELFF. DNA for the CDR3: TGCGCCAGCAGCTCTACTTTATCCACCGGGGAGCTGTTTTTT.

The V and J genes are TRBV15 and TRBJ2-3, with a possible D match to TRBD1 (6 bases). V was pared by 3 bases and J by 6 bases, with 13 bases between. The CDR3 extends over 14 amino acids. Germline assignment: CDR1 LNHNV and CDR2 YYDKDF (reference sequence). CDR3 loop: CATSRDSMSDTQYF. The CDR3 coding sequence is TGTGCCACCAGCAGGGACAGCATGTCGGATACGCAGTATTTT.

This clone was detected a few times. The chain recombines TRBV12-5 with TRBJ2-2; no definite D call. The CDR3 totals 13 residues. V was trimmed by 7 bases and J by 5 bases, leaving 11 bases between them. CDR1 LGHNT and CDR2 FRNRAP come from the germline V gene. CDR3 nucleotide sequence: TGTGCTAGTGCTTCTAACTGGACCGGGGAGCTGTTTTTT. It yields the protein CASASNWTGELFF.

In its sample, this clone was seen once. V is TRBV27 and J is TRBJ1-2; unclear D gene. Germline lookup yields CDR1 MNHEY and CDR2 SMNVEV (reference sequence). The V end lost 4 bases, the J end lost 2 bases, and 8 bases lay between the germline ends. This CDR3 spans 13 amino acids. The CDR3 here is CASSWTANYGYTF. The CDR3 coding sequence is TGTGCCAGCAGTTGGACCGCCAACTATGGCTACACCTTC.

The chain has TRBV2 and TRBJ2-7; unclear D gene. The CDR3 extends over 16 amino acids. The V end lost 2 bases, the J end lost 4 bases, and 18 bases lay between the germline ends. Germline V gives CDR1 SNHLY, CDR2 FYNNEI. The CDR3: CASSESRPSLGYEQYF. In nucleotides, the CDR3 is TGTGCCAGCAGTGAAAGCAGGCCCTCGTTGGGATACGAGCAGTACTTC. The full variable domain, its missing parts supplied by reference TRBV2 and TRBJ2-7, is EPEVTQTPSHQVTQMGQEVILRCVPISNHLYFYWYRQILGQKVEFLVSFYNNEISEKSEIFDDQFSVERPDGSNFTLKIRSTKLEDSAMYFCASSESRPSLGYEQYFGPGTRLTVT.

There are a few counts of this clone. V and J are TRBV5-1 and TRBJ2-2; 7 bases are shared with TRBD1. The V gene end was trimmed by 2 bases and the J gene end by 0 bases; junction bases not matched to a gene: 1. CDR3 length: 15 residues. Germline CDR1 SGHRS, CDR2 YFSETQ. The CDR3 DNA reads as TGCGCCAGCAGCTTACAGGGGCCGAACACCGGGGAGCTGTTTTTT. Encoded protein: CASSLQGPNTGELFF.

The chain couples TRBV2 to TRBJ2-2; TRBD2 is a possible D gene (6 bases). The V gene lost 7 bases and the J gene lost 5 bases, with 14 bases spanning the gap. Germline V gives CDR1 SNHLY, CDR2 FYNNEI. The CDR3 covers 14 residues. The CDR3 region has the DNA TGTGCCAGCATGGGGGGTGGAAGAACCGGGGAGCTGTTTTTT. As protein: CASMGGGRTGELFF. The full variable domain, in which reference TRBV2 and TRBJ2-2 provide the parts outside the CDR3, is EPEVTQTPSHQVTQMGQEVILRCVPISNHLYFYWYRQILGQKVEFLVSFYNNEISEKSEIFDDQFSVERPDGSNFTLKIRSTKLEDSAMYFCASMGGGRTGELFFGEGSRLTVL.

The gene calls are TRBV2 and TRBJ1-4; D is unresolved. This CDR3 is 14 amino acids long. Trimming stripped 8 bases from V and 0 bases from J, with 10 bases between. The germline V gene encodes CDR1 SNHLY and CDR2 FYNNEI. The CDR3 protein is CASRTDATNEKLFF. CDR3 DNA sequence: TGTGCCAGCCGGACGGATGCAACTAATGAAAAACTGTTTTTT.

The CDR3 bases are TGTGCCAGCAGTTCCTACAGGGGGCGTATCTTTAGCAATGAGCAGTTCTTC. This gives the protein CASSSYRGRIFSNEQFF. The chain joins TRBV27 to TRBJ2-1, with 9 bases aligning to TRBD1. This CDR3 has 17 residues. Germline assignment: CDR1 MNHEY and CDR2 SMNVEV (reference sequence). The J segment lost 6 bases and the V segment lost 4 bases, leaving 13 bases of the junction unmatched.

The rearrangement uses TRBV2 and TRBJ1-2; D is uncertain. V lost 3 bases to trimming and J lost 5 bases, with 10 bases between them. The CDR3 is made up of 13 amino acids. Germline lookup yields CDR1 SNHLY and CDR2 FYNNEI. In DNA form, the CDR3 reads TGTGCCAGCAGTGAGAAGGGATTTTATGGCTACACCTTC. Translating it yields CASSEKGFYGYTF.

In this sample, this clone turned up a few times. The chain uses TRBV6-6 and TRBJ1-1, with TRBD1 as a possible D gene (6 bases). The CDR3 is 13 residues long. The germline gives CDR1 MNHNY, CDR2 SVGAGI (reference sequence). V was pared by 9 bases and J by 5 bases, with 16 bases between. Written as DNA, the CDR3 is TGTGCCAGTGCAGGGGCGGGTGGGACTGAAGCTTTCTTT. Its translation is CASAGAGGTEAFF.

The J gene is TRBJ2-5, the V gene TRBV15, with D unresolved. The CDR3 is 11 residues long. Trimming stripped 5 bases from V and 2 bases from J, with 3 bases between. In germline, CDR1 is LNHNV, CDR2 YYDKDF (reference sequence). The CDR3 region has the DNA TGTGCCACCAGCTTTCAAGAGACCCAGTACTTC. Translated: CATSFQETQYF.

Comment on this clone: Other DNA sequences within the sample encode an identical CDR3. The V gene is TRBV2, the J gene TRBJ2-5; 8 bases fit TRBD1. Germline-derived CDR1 and CDR2 are SNHLY and FYNNEI. Trimming at V came to 6 bases and at J to 2 bases, leaving 2 bases not matched to a gene. The CDR3 extends over 13 amino acids. The CDR3 DNA reads as TGTGCCAGCAGCGGGGACAGGCAAGAGACCCAGTACTTC. This gives the protein CASSGDRQETQYF. The full variable domain, with the rest looked up from reference TRBV2 and TRBJ2-5, is EPEVTQTPSHQVTQMGQEVILRCVPISNHLYFYWYRQILGQKVEFLVSFYNNEISEKSEIFDDQFSVERPDGSNFTLKIRSTKLEDSAMYFCASSGDRQETQYFGPGTRLLVL.